Shown below are 2 T cell receptor beta chains from a single sample sequenced in a study of immune evolution from preneoplasia to lung adenocarcinoma. Sequencing was performed with immunoSEQ multiplex PCR; in TCRdb, only in-frame clones are kept and a portion is missing. The table records some 15,000 clones, roughly 86% of them present only once. The sequencing sample was made of FFPE minimally invasive lung adenocarcinoma tissue. Receptor source: a person aged 55-80 years with lung adenocarcinoma.

This clone was observed once. V usage is TRBV28 and J usage is TRBJ1-2; D remains ambiguous. The CDR3 contains 12 residues. Trimming took 2 bases from V and 8 from J, leaving 9 bases between them. From germline, CDR1 is MDHEN and CDR2 SYDVKM. The CDR3 loop is CASSLPLGGYTF. The CDR3 coding sequence is TGTGCCAGCAGTTTACCCCTAGGCGGCTACACCTTC.

The rearrangement joins TRBV4-1 to TRBJ2-7, with D possibly matching TRBD1 (6 bases). This CDR3 region has 14 residues. Germline V lookup: CDR1 MGHRA, CDR2 YSYEKL. The V and J ends lost 3 bases and 5 bases respectively, with 14 bases between them. The CDR3 here is CASSQAWGRDEQYF. Written as DNA, the CDR3 is TGCGCCAGCAGCCAGGCATGGGGGCGGGACGAGCAGTACTTC.